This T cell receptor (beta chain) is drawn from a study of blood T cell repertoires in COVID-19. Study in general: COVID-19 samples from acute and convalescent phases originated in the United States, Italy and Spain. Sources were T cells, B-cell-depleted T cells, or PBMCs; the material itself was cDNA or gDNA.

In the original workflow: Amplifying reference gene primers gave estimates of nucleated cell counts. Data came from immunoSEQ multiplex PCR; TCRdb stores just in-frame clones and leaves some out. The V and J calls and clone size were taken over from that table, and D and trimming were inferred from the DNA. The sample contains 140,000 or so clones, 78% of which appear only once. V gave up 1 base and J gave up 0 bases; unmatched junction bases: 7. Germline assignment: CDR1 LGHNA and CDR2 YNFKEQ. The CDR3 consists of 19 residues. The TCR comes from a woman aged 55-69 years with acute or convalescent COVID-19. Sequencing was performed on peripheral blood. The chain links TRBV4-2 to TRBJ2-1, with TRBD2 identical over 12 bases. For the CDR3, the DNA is TGTGCCAGCAGCCAAGGACTAGCGGGAGTATCCAGCTCCTACAATGAGCAGTTCTTC. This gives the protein CASSQGLAGVSSSYNEQFF.